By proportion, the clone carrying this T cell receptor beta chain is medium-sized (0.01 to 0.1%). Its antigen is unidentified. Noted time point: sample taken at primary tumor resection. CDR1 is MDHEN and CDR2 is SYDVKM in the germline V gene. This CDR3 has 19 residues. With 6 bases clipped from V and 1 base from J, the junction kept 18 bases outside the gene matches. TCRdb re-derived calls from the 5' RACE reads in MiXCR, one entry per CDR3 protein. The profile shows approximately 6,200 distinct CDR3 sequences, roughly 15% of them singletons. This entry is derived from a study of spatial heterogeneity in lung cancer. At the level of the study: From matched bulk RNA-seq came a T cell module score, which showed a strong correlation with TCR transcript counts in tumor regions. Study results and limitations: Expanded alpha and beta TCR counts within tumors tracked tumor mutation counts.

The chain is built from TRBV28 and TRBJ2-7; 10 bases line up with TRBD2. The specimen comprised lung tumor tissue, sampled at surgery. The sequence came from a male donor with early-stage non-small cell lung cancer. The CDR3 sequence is CASSKGHRAGGEPSYEQYF. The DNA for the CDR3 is TGTGCCAGCAGCAAAGGCCACAGAGCGGGAGGGGAACCTTCCTACGAGCAGTACTTC.